This T cell receptor (beta chain) was obtained from a study of T cell responses to AZD1222 COVID-19 vaccine. Study observations and caveats: Donors in the cohort were predominantly white British and more often female, and clonal diversity was possibly underestimated. Samples come after the peak T cell response, not at day 14.

Concerning this clone itself: The antigen is not known.

V was trimmed by 0 bases and J by 3 bases, leaving 9 bases between them. This CDR3 is built from 14 residues. Germline lookup yields CDR1 SGHTA and CDR2 FQGNSA. Libraries were prepared by immunoSEQ multiplex PCR; TCRdb keeps only in-frame clonotypes and omits some of them. The sample carries roughly 140,000 clones, about 87% recorded once. Material: peripheral blood, obtained on day 0 of AZD1222 vaccination. This receptor was identified in an adult in good health. The chain couples TRBV7-2 to TRBJ2-7; TRBD2 might be the D (6 bases). CDR3 sequence (DNA): TGTGCCAGCAGCTTAGCGGGACTCAGCTACGAGCAGTACTTC. Translating it yields CASSLAGLSYEQYF.